These 8 T cell receptor beta chains originate from one sample sequenced in a study of cytomegalovirus exposure and HLA in healthy donors. Vbeta (60) and Jbeta (13) primers were used in the PCR. The assay was immunoSEQ multiplex PCR, and TCRdb's table has in-frame clones only and misses some. Among about 60,000 clones listed, about 71% were seen once. Specimen: PBMCs. These receptors were taken from a woman aged 55-69 years in good health and CMV-seropositive.

The chain links TRBV5-4 to TRBJ1-1, with 10 bases fitting TRBD1. The V segment lost 5 bases and the J segment 1 base; nucleotides outside the gene matches: 2. CDR1 is SGHNT and CDR2 is YYREEE in the germline V gene (reference sequence). The CDR3 spans 14 residues. DNA of the CDR3: TGTGCCAGCAGTCGGGACAGGGGGAACACTGAAGCTTTCTTT. Its protein is CASSRDRGNTEAFF.

The rearrangement uses TRBV6-1 and TRBJ1-1; perhaps TRBD1 as D (5 bases). Germline CDR1 is MNHNS and CDR2 is SASEGT. The CDR3 consists of 13 residues. The V end was cut by 7 bases, the J end by 5 bases, with 14 bases between. The DNA for the CDR3 is TGTGCCAGCACCTGGGGGGGGGTTACTGAAGCTTTCTTT. This codes for CASTWGGVTEAFF.

V usage is TRBV18 and J usage is TRBJ1-1; D ambiguous. The length of the CDR3 is 10 residues. V lost 6 bases and J 5 bases, leaving 4 bases between the germline ends. Germline V gene lookup returns CDR1 KGHSH and CDR2 LQKENI. CDR3 amino acids: CASSETEAFF. The CDR3 nucleotides read TGTGCCAGCTCTGAGACTGAAGCTTTCTTT.

This clone has only a few counts. The chain recombines TRBV19 with TRBJ1-6; TRBD1 matches 7 bases. Germline CDR1 LNHDA, CDR2 SQIVND (reference sequence). The CDR3 has 14 residues. The V and J ends lost 4 bases and 5 bases, in that order; junction bases with no gene match: 2. CDR3: CASSTGTDNSPLHF. The CDR3, as DNA: TGTGCCAGTAGTACCGGGACAGATAATTCACCCCTCCACTTT.

The rearrangement uses TRBV6-5 and TRBJ2-1; D is ambiguous. Germline CDR1 is MNHEY and CDR2 is SVGAGI. V lost 2 bases and J lost 0, with 8 bases in between. This CDR3 is 15 amino acids long. The CDR3 region is CASSYARYSYNEQFF. The CDR3 DNA follows: TGTGCCAGCAGTTACGCGAGATACTCCTACAATGAGCAGTTCTTC.

The rearrangement joins TRBV9 to TRBJ1-1; D is perhaps TRBD1 (6 bases). The germline CDR1 and CDR2 sequences are SGDLS and YYNGEE. The CDR3 totals 13 residues. Trimming took off 4 bases at V and 7 bases at J, with 14 bases between the two ends. The CDR3 bases are TGTGCCAGCAGCCAAAGTCAGGACAGTGAAGCTTTCTTT. It encodes CASSQSQDSEAFF.

The CDR3 is CASRSGQGTPETQYF. In nucleotides, the CDR3 is TGTGCCAGCAGATCGGGACAGGGGACCCCAGAGACCCAGTACTTC. The chain recombines TRBV6-5 with TRBJ2-5; 10 bases are a match to TRBD1. CDR3 length: 15 residues. From germline, CDR1 is MNHEY and CDR2 SVGAGI. Trimming took 6 bases from V and 4 from J; bases not matched to a gene: 8.

With respect to this clone: This may arise from a read error, as a much more abundant clone is one base away. The identical CDR3 is also encoded by other nucleotide sequences in the sample. The chain links TRBV6-5 to TRBJ1-4; D not certain. Trimming left V 4 bases short and J 3 bases short, with 9 bases between. Germline V gives CDR1 MNHEY, CDR2 SVGAGI. The CDR3 is made up of 14 amino acids. The CDR3 sequence: CASSFGQANEKLFF. In DNA, the CDR3 is TGTGCCAGCAGTTTCGGTCAGGCTAATGAAAAACTGTTTTTT.